This TCR beta chain was retrieved from a study of cytomegalovirus exposure and HLA in healthy donors. Study-wide findings and caveats: As a later analysis showed, a missense DCLRE1C variant was linked to trimming of TCR beta V- and J-genes. Specificity of three CMV-associated chains for CMV antigens was verified in vitro.

As for this clone: The antigen remains undetermined.

PCR primers comprised 60 Vbeta and 13 Jbeta primers. Generated by immunoSEQ multiplex PCR, the TCRdb table keeps only in-frame clones and is missing some. The sample contains over 200,000 clones, around 80% of which appear only once. The trim removed 4 bases at V and 5 bases at J, leaving 11 bases unmatched. The CDR3 runs 17 residues. Germline CDR1 SGDLS, CDR2 YYNGEE. The source material was PBMCs. The chain has TRBV9 and TRBJ2-1; TRBD2 aligns across 11 bases. The TCR sequence derives from a male donor in good health and CMV-seronegative. The CDR3 is CASSYGTSGGRDNEQFF. The CDR3, as DNA: TGTGCCAGCAGCTACGGGACTAGCGGAGGGCGGGACAATGAGCAGTTCTTC.